The 28 T cell receptor beta chains below were found in one sample sequenced in a study of breast tumors, draining lymph nodes, adjacent tissues. Via MiXCR, TCRdb re-called the multiplex PCR reads, giving one row per CDR3 protein. The sample carries more than 20,000 distinct CDR3 sequences, about 25% recorded once. The sequencing input was breast tumor tissue. Receptors were obtained from a female donor with breast cancer. Some clones in this sample may be carry-over from other donors' samples.

This clonotype was seen ten or more times. The chain links TRBV2 to TRBJ2-1, with D perhaps matching TRBD1 (6 bases). CDR1 is SNHLY, CDR2 FYNNEI, per germline. The CDR3 spans 15 residues. V was trimmed by 0 bases and J by 7 bases, leaving 13 bases between them. CDR3 bases: TGTGCCAGCAGTGAAGCCGGGACAACCTCGAATGAGCAGTTCTTC. It yields the protein CASSEAGTTSNEQFF.

This clonotype was recorded many times. In DNA, the CDR3 is TGTGCCAGCAGCCAAGTTTATTCGGGACAGCACTCCAGGGAGCTGTTTTTT. Translating gives CASSQVYSGQHSRELFF. The gene calls are TRBV3-1 and TRBJ2-2, with 7 bases fitting TRBD1. This CDR3 has 17 residues. Germline CDR1 is LGHDT and CDR2 is YNNKEL (reference sequence). The V and J ends lost 1 base and 9 bases, in that order; junction bases with no gene match: 14.

The chain recombines TRBV11-1 with TRBJ2-1, with TRBD2 identical over 14 bases. V was clipped by 8 bases and J by 13 bases; unmatched bases: 13. Germline lookup yields CDR1 SGHAT and CDR2 FQDESV (reference sequence). The CDR3 sequence is 15 residues long. This chain's CDR3 is CASGYGLAGGTAQFF. CDR3 sequence (DNA): TGTGCCAGCGGATATGGACTAGCGGGAGGAACGGCTCAGTTCTTC.

This clonotype was seen only a few times. A much larger clone differs by one base, so this may be a read error. The chain employs TRBV5-1 and TRBJ1-3; D is unresolved. Per the germline V gene, CDR1 is SGHRS and CDR2 is YFSETQ. This CDR3 has 15 amino acids. Written as DNA, the CDR3 is TGCGCCGGCAGCTTGGCAGGAATCTCTGGAAACACCATATATTTT. Its protein product is CAGSLAGISGNTIYF.

This sequence joins TRBV20-1 and TRBJ2-2; 9 positions match TRBD2. This CDR3 region has 15 residues. The V gene's germline CDR1 is DFQATT and CDR2 SNEGSKA (reference sequence). V shed 5 bases and J 2 bases; nucleotides not matched to a gene: 6. This CDR3 is CSALGTSLNTGELFF. For the CDR3, the DNA is TGCAGTGCTCTTGGGACTAGCCTAAACACCGGGGAGCTGTTTTTT.

This chain uses TRBV5-1 with TRBJ1-1; weak D call: TRBD1 (6 bases). Germline V gene sequence: CDR1 SGHRS, CDR2 YFSETQ. CDR3 size: 15 residues. Trimming stripped 3 bases from V and 0 bases from J, with 12 bases between. This chain's CDR3 is CASSWDTTMNTEAFF. CDR3 coding DNA: TGCGCCAGCAGCTGGGACACCACAATGAACACTGAAGCTTTCTTT.

The table lists this clonotype with a count of one. Given the absence of the conserved phenylalanine or tryptophan at the CDR3 end, a read error is likely. This rearrangement joins TRBV11-2 to TRBJ2-7; 10 bases map to TRBD2. CDR1 is SGHAT and CDR2 is FQNNGV in the germline V gene. The CDR3 is 14 amino acids. V lost 5 bases to trimming and J lost 3 bases; unmatched junction nucleotides: 4. CDR3 region: CASSLSGRNYEQYS. CDR3 DNA: TGTGCCAGCAGCCTTAGCGGGAGGAACTACGAGCAGTACTCC.

This clonotype has only a few counts. The V gene is TRBV20-1, the J gene TRBJ1-1, with D unresolved. This CDR3 contains 11 residues. Germline CDR1 is DFQATT and CDR2 is SNEGSKA (reference sequence). V was clipped by 4 bases and J by 8 bases, with 11 bases between them. This CDR3 reads CSATWGAEAFF. The CDR3 DNA reads TGCAGTGCTACCTGGGGAGCGGAAGCTTTCTTT.

The chain carries TRBV15 and TRBJ2-7, with D maybe TRBD2 (6 bases). The CDR3 has 14 residues. The germline V gene has CDR1 LNHNV and CDR2 YYDKDF (reference sequence). The germline V and J ends were trimmed by 1 base and 6 bases, with 13 bases remaining between them. The CDR3 coding sequence is TGTGCCACCAGCAGAGGGGGGGACTCACGCGAGCAGTACTTC. Its translation: CATSRGGDSREQYF.

This sequence joins TRBV10-3 and TRBJ1-2; no clear D. V was pared by 0 bases and J by 7 bases, with 6 bases between. The length of the CDR3 is 12 residues. Germline values: CDR1 ENHRY, CDR2 SYGVKD. Here the CDR3 reads CAISESGSGYTF. The CDR3 DNA sequence: TGTGCCATCAGTGAGTCAGGGAGTGGCTACACCTTC.

In its sample, this clonotype was seen many times. V is TRBV4-1 and J is TRBJ2-2; no clear D. Trimming stripped 2 bases from V and 3 bases from J, with 7 bases between. The CDR3 covers 14 residues. Germline-derived CDR1 and CDR2 are MGHRA and YSYEKL. The chain's CDR3 is CASSQQLHTGELFF. The CDR3 DNA reads as TGCGCCAGCAGCCAACAACTACACACCGGGGAGCTGTTTTTT.

The chain has TRBV25-1 and TRBJ1-3; D gene unclear. The V gene lost 3 bases and the J gene lost 3 bases, with 21 bases spanning the gap. Germline V gene data show CDR1 as MGHDK and CDR2 as SYGVNS. The length of the CDR3 is 18 residues. The DNA of the CDR3 is TGTGCCAGCAGTGAGGCGAAAGATAGGGCAGTGAGTGGAAACACCATATATTTT. Translation gives CASSEAKDRAVSGNTIYF. The whole variable domain, remainder taken from reference TRBV25-1 and TRBJ1-3, is EADIYQTPRYLVIGTGKKITLECSQTMGHDKMYWYQQDPGMELHLIHYSYGVNSTEKGDLSSESTVSRIRTEHFPLTLESARPSHTSQYLCASSEAKDRAVSGNTIYFGEGSWLTVV.

The V and J genes are TRBV11-2 and TRBJ2-5, with 8 nucleotides matching TRBD2. This CDR3 region has 15 residues. Germline V lookup: CDR1 SGHAT, CDR2 FQNNGV. V trimming: 4 bases; J trimming: 1 base; junction bases outside the gene matches: 5. The CDR3 protein is CASSSLAGPQETQYF. As DNA, the CDR3 is TGTGCCAGCAGCTCCCTAGCGGGCCCCCAAGAGACCCAGTACTTC.

The chain carries TRBV6-4 and TRBJ1-2, with TRBD1 identical over 10 bases. This CDR3 contains 13 residues. Germline CDR1 and CDR2: MRHNA and SNTAGT. The junction had 4 bases not matched to a gene; V was cut back by 6 bases and J by 6 bases. The CDR3 sequence is CASRAGTGDGYTF. Written as DNA, the CDR3 is TGTGCCAGCAGGGCCGGGACAGGGGATGGCTACACCTTC.

Of note for this clonotype: This may be a read error: a much more frequent sequence differs by one nucleotide. The chain combines TRBV18 with TRBJ2-5; D tentatively fits TRBD1 or TRBD2 (5 bases each). Germline loops: CDR1 KGHSH, CDR2 LQKENI. CDR3 size: 15 residues. The CDR3 coding sequence is TGTGCCAGCTCACCAAGTCGTTCCGGGGCAGAGACCCAGTCCTTC. It translates to CASSPSRSGAETQSF.

On this clonotype: Compared with germline, one end of the junction differs, possibly owing to a read error. The rearrangement links TRBV6-1 to TRBJ2-1; 8 bases fit TRBD1. Germline values: CDR1 MNHNS, CDR2 SASEGT. The CDR3 extends over 13 amino acids. Here the CDR3 reads CTSSGGQANEQFF. The CDR3 DNA reads as TGTACCAGCAGTGGGGGACAGGCCAATGAGCAGTTCTTC.

This clonotype was recorded at least ten times. The genes are TRBV7-8 and TRBJ2-5, with D perhaps given as TRBD1 or TRBD2 (5 bases each). The germline CDR1 and CDR2 sequences are SGHVS and FQNEAQ. The CDR3 runs to 15 residues. Trimming took 1 base from V and 7 from J, leaving 16 bases between them. CDR3 region: CASSLGSGTRGTQYF. CDR3 nucleotides: TGTGCCAGCAGCTTAGGAAGTGGGACCCGAGGGACCCAGTACTTC.

This clonotype was recorded at least ten times. The chain combines TRBV24-1 with TRBJ2-5, with 8 nucleotides matching TRBD1. The germline gives CDR1 KGHDR, CDR2 SFDVKD. The CDR3 covers 14 residues. V dropped 4 bases and J dropped 5; count of bases not matched to a gene: 5. The CDR3 reads CATSDPGQAETQYF. DNA of the CDR3: TGTGCCACCAGTGACCCGGGACAGGCGGAGACCCAGTACTTC.

Worth noting for this clonotype: A single base separates this from a much larger clone, so it may be a read error. The chain uses TRBV12-5 and TRBJ2-1, with 9 bases identical to TRBD2. This CDR3 has 15 residues. The V gene's germline CDR1 is LGHNT and CDR2 FRNRAP. CDR3 DNA: TGTGTTAGTGGTTTGGTACTAGCGGGTGGCAATGAGCAGTTCTTC. It codes for CVSGLVLAGGNEQFF. The full variable domain, completed using reference TRBV12-5 and TRBJ2-1, is DARVTQTPRHKVTEMGQEVTMRCQPILGHNTVFWYRQTMMQGLELLAYFRNRAPLDDSGMPKDRFSAEMPDATLATLKIQPSEPRDSAVYFCVSGLVLAGGNEQFFGPGTRLTVL.

The J gene is TRBJ1-2, the V gene TRBV20-1, with D possibly matching TRBD1 (6 bases). CDR1 and CDR2 from the germline V gene are DFQATT and SNEGSKA (reference sequence). CDR3 length: 13 residues. Trimming removed 6 bases from V and 4 bases from J, with 15 bases in between. CDR3 protein: CSANRGGGYGYTF. The CDR3 coding sequence is TGCAGTGCCAACCGAGGGGGGGGCTATGGCTACACCTTC.

This clonotype showed up many times. The chain is built from TRBV5-1 and TRBJ2-5; possible D gene TRBD2, 7 bases. This CDR3 has 16 amino acids. The germline V gene has CDR1 SGHRS and CDR2 YFSETQ. V lost 4 bases, J lost 0 bases, and 16 bases lay in between. CDR3 region: CASSGGALSYQETQYF. The CDR3 DNA follows: TGCGCCAGCAGCGGGGGGGCACTGTCGTACCAAGAGACCCAGTACTTC.

This clonotype was observed many times. V usage is TRBV20-1 and J usage is TRBJ2-1, with 16 positions matching TRBD2. The CDR3 is 18 amino acids. The V segment lost 5 bases and the J segment 0 bases; nucleotides outside the gene matches: 7. In germline, CDR1 is DFQATT, CDR2 SNEGSKA (reference sequence). The CDR3 loop reads CSAEKGLAGGTSYNEQFF. The CDR3 nucleotides are TGCAGTGCTGAGAAGGGACTAGCGGGAGGGACCTCCTACAATGAGCAGTTCTTC.

Concerning this clonotype: One end of the junction varies from germline; a read error may be responsible. The chain couples TRBV6-1 to TRBJ2-1, with unresolved D. CDR1 and CDR2 (germline): MNHNS, SASEGT. This CDR3 is built from 13 residues. The CDR3 loop reads CASSELGNDEQFF. The CDR3 DNA is TGTGCTAGCAGTGAACTGGGGAACGATGAGCAGTTCTTC.

This clonotype was counted at least ten times. The rearrangement links TRBV6-1 to TRBJ2-3; no reliable D call. This CDR3 is 15 amino acids long. Germline assignment: CDR1 MNHNS and CDR2 SASEGT. Trimming cost V 4 bases and J 2 bases, with 13 bases left between them. CDR3 protein: CASSAPPAFTDTQYF. The DNA for the CDR3 is TGTGCCAGCAGTGCCCCCCCGGCCTTCACAGATACGCAGTATTTT.

This clonotype showed up many times. The genes are TRBV27 and TRBJ1-4; D might be TRBD1 (5 bases). Germline CDR1 reads MNHEY; CDR2 reads SMNVEV (reference sequence). V dropped 5 bases and J dropped 10 bases, with 17 bases sitting between them. The CDR3 covers 14 residues. This chain's CDR3 is CASSPGGVLGKLFF. CDR3 nucleotide sequence: TGTGCCAGCAGTCCGGGAGGGGTCCTAGGAAAACTGTTTTTT.

This rearrangement joins TRBV6-1 to TRBJ2-4, with 8 bases that match TRBD1. This CDR3 is 16 amino acids long. With V trimmed by 4 bases and J by 0 bases, 5 bases remained unmatched. CDR1 and CDR2 (germline): MNHNS, SASEGT. The CDR3 protein is CASSAGTGLAKNIQYF. The CDR3 nucleotides are TGTGCCAGCAGTGCCGGGACAGGCCTAGCCAAAAACATTCAGTACTTC.

This chain connects TRBV20-1 to TRBJ1-1; D gene unclear. The CDR3 sequence is 14 residues long. Germline V gives CDR1 DFQATT, CDR2 SNEGSKA (reference sequence). V dropped 2 bases and J dropped 6 bases, with 16 bases sitting between them. The CDR3 nucleotides read TGCAGTGCTAGAATGGGCCAGGCCCAGGCTGAAGCTTTCTTT. It specifies CSARMGQAQAEAFF.

The rearrangement joins TRBV28 to TRBJ2-5, with TRBD2 as a possible D gene (6 bases). The CDR3 totals 18 residues. Germline V gene sequence: CDR1 MDHEN, CDR2 SYDVKM. The ends were cut back, 1 base at V and 7 bases at J, with 25 bases in the middle. CDR3 in DNA: TGTGCCAGCAGTTTATCGTCTGGGATGGCGGGACGTCGGGGGACCCAGTACTTC. Amino acid sequence: CASSLSSGMAGRRGTQYF.